Following are 17 T cell receptor beta chains from one sample sequenced in a study of response to subunit inactivated influenza vaccine. TCRdb reprocessed the RT-PCR reads via MiXCR and lists one record per CDR3 protein. The repertoire holds hundreds of thousands of distinct CDR3 sequences, approximately 13% seen once, with around 7% in the top ten. Material: PBMCs from blood, obtained 14 to 15 days before vaccination. The receptors were gathered from a man aged 45 to 65 who received an inactivated influenza vaccine.

The V gene is TRBV20-1, the J gene TRBJ2-1; 13 bases fit TRBD2. This CDR3 has 15 amino acids. The germline V gene encodes CDR1 DFQATT and CDR2 SNEGSKA (reference sequence). V shed 4 bases, J shed 8 bases, and the junction held 8 bases outside the gene matches. The CDR3 loop reads CSATGLAGDLYEQFF. In DNA form, the CDR3 reads TGCAGTGCTACTGGACTAGCGGGAGATCTTTATGAGCAGTTCTTC.

The chain carries TRBV20-1 and TRBJ1-5; D gene unclear. Trimming pared 4 bases from V and 5 bases from J, leaving 12 bases between. The CDR3 totals 13 residues. Germline V gene data show CDR1 as DFQATT and CDR2 as SNEGSKA (reference sequence). CDR3 nucleotides: TGCAGTGCTAAAACTGGGCTGGATCAGCCCCAGCATTTT. Protein product: CSAKTGLDQPQHF.

The rearrangement joins TRBV7-2 to TRBJ1-4; D unclear. V shed 5 bases and J shed 5 bases, with 18 bases lying between them. The V gene's germline CDR1 is SGHTA and CDR2 FQGNSA. The CDR3 covers 16 residues. CDR3 amino acids: CASSLTAGRENEKLFF. In nucleotides, the CDR3 is TGTGCCAGCAGCCTCACCGCCGGCAGAGAGAATGAAAAACTGTTTTTT.

This clonotype was detected ten times or more. CDR3 loop: CSVEEGRLGHNEQFF. CDR3 in DNA: TGCAGCGTTGAAGAAGGGAGACTAGGCCACAATGAGCAGTTCTTC. V is TRBV29-1 and J is TRBJ2-1, with a weak D call TRBD2 (6 bases). Per the germline V gene, CDR1 is SQVTM and CDR2 is ANQGSEA. V lost 0 bases to trimming and J lost 5 bases, with 14 bases between them. This CDR3 contains 15 residues.

The J gene is TRBJ2-7, the V gene TRBV7-9, with 8 positions matching TRBD1. The V and J ends lost 5 bases and 3 bases, in that order; junction bases with no gene match: 9. This CDR3 contains 15 residues. Germline V gene data show CDR1 as SEHNR and CDR2 as FQNEAQ (reference sequence). CDR3 residues: CASSRRDRGDYEQYF. The CDR3 coding sequence is TGTGCCAGCAGCCGGAGAGACAGGGGAGACTACGAGCAGTACTTC.

This clonotype has a handful of counts. V is TRBV14 and J is TRBJ2-6; 8 nucleotides match TRBD2. This CDR3 has 13 amino acids. V lost 4 bases and J lost 11; bases outside the gene matches: 4. Germline CDR1 and CDR2: SGHDN and FVKESK. In nucleotides, the CDR3 is TGTGCCAGCAGCCGTACTAGCGGTTACGTCCTGACTTTC. Its translation: CASSRTSGYVLTF.

This clonotype appeared many times. The rearrangement uses TRBV7-2 and TRBJ2-7, with a tentative D call TRBD1 (8 bases). CDR1 is SGHTA and CDR2 is FQGNSA in the germline V gene. The CDR3 length is 14 residues. V was cut by 5 bases and J by 9 bases, with 20 bases left in between. CDR3 DNA: TGTGCCAGCAGCCATGAACAGGGGGGGAATGCGCAGTACTTC. It yields the protein CASSHEQGGNAQYF.

This clonotype showed up just a few times. The chain combines TRBV10-1 with TRBJ1-2; D possibly corresponds to TRBD1 (5 bases). V was shortened by 1 base and J by 4 bases, with 10 bases between the two germline ends. Germline values: CDR1 WNHNN, CDR2 SYGVQD (reference sequence). There are 14 residues in the CDR3. The CDR3, as DNA: TGCGCCAGCAGTGAGTTGGGACGGGCCTATGGCTACACCTTC. This codes for CASSELGRAYGYTF.

The CDR3 nucleotides are TGCGCCAGCAGCTTACAGGCAGGTTACGAGCAGTACTTC. Translation: CASSLQAGYEQYF. J is TRBJ2-7 and V is TRBV5-1, with TRBD1 as a possible D gene (5 bases). The CDR3 totals 13 residues. Germline CDR1 and CDR2: SGHRS and YFSETQ. Between the trimmed V and J ends, which lost 2 bases and 4 bases, there was a span of 10 bases.

This clonotype was seen a few times. The gene calls are TRBV7-2 and TRBJ2-5; possibly TRBD2 for D (7 bases). CDR3 size: 15 residues. The V and J ends lost 7 bases and 3 bases respectively, with 18 bases between them. The germline gives CDR1 SGHTA, CDR2 FQGNSA. DNA of the CDR3: TGTGCCAGCACCCCGCAGGCGGGGGCGAAAGAGACCCAGTACTTC. Its translation: CASTPQAGAKETQYF.

At least ten counts were recorded for this clonotype. The chain couples TRBV4-1 to TRBJ2-5; tentatively, D is TRBD2 (7 bases). Germline CDR1 and CDR2: MGHRA and YSYEKL. Trimming cost V 0 bases and J 3 bases, with 14 bases left between them. This CDR3 region has 16 residues. In nucleotides, the CDR3 is TGCGCCAGCAGCCAAGATAAGTCGGGGGGCAAAGAGACCCAGTACTTC. Protein: CASSQDKSGGKETQYF.

This clonotype occurred a few times. The germline gene is not matched at one end of the junction; a read error may be the cause. This chain joins TRBV28 and TRBJ2-7; perhaps TRBD1 as D (5 bases). The CDR3 runs 11 residues. From germline, CDR1 is MDHEN and CDR2 SYDVKM. CDR3 nucleotide sequence: TGTGCCAGCTGTTTGGGGCACGAGCAGTACTTC. It translates to CASCLGHEQYF.

This clonotype appeared a few times. The genes are TRBV4-2 and TRBJ2-5; D may correspond to TRBD1 or TRBD2 (5 bases each). Germline CDR1 is LGHNA and CDR2 is YNFKEQ. V was pared by 0 bases and J by 5 bases, with 13 bases between. CDR3 size: 15 residues. The chain's CDR3 is CASSQDQGPPETQYF. The DNA for the CDR3 is TGTGCCAGCAGCCAAGATCAGGGACCCCCGGAGACCCAGTACTTC.

Points on this clonotype: The junction departs from germline at one end; a sequencing error may be responsible. The chain combines TRBV12-3 or TRBV12-4 with TRBJ2-5, with D perhaps TRBD1 (5 bases). CDR3 length: 13 amino acids. CDR3 residues: CASSLGQKESQYF. In nucleotides, the CDR3 is TGTGCCAGCAGTTTAGGACAGAAAGAGTCCCAGTACTTC.

The V call is TRBV7-2, the J call TRBJ2-5; D is unclear. The CDR3 sequence is 15 residues long. Trimming took 5 bases from V and 2 from J, leaving 15 bases between them. The germline gives CDR1 SGHTA, CDR2 FQGNSA. The CDR3 here is CASSPRFSLQETQYF. In DNA form, the CDR3 reads TGTGCCAGCAGCCCGCGTTTTTCTCTACAAGAGACCCAGTACTTC. The variable domain in full, with the rest retrieved from reference TRBV7-2 and TRBJ2-5, is GAGVSQSPSNKVTEKGKDVELRCDPISGHTALYWYRQSLGQGLEFLIYFQGNSAPDKSGLPSDRFSAERTGGSVSTLTIQRTQQEDSAVYLCASSPRFSLQETQYFGPGTRLLVL.

The chain combines TRBV28 with TRBJ2-3, with D unclear. The V gene's germline CDR1 is MDHEN and CDR2 SYDVKM. The CDR3 extends over 15 amino acids. Trimming cost V 6 bases and J 0 bases, with 13 bases left between them. CDR3 DNA: TGTGCCAGCAGCGGGTCAGTTTCTAGCACAGATACGCAGTATTTT. Its translation: CASSGSVSSTDTQYF.

The rearrangement uses TRBV5-1 and TRBJ2-5; D may be TRBD1 or TRBD2 (5 bases each). The CDR3 contains 14 residues. From germline, CDR1 is SGHRS and CDR2 YFSETQ. The V gene lost 2 bases and the J gene lost 4 bases, with 12 bases spanning the gap. CDR3 sequence: CASSFDSGRETQYF. CDR3 nucleotides: TGCGCCAGCAGCTTTGACTCGGGGCGAGAGACCCAGTACTTC.